This T cell receptor beta chain was observed in a study of blood T cell repertoires in COVID-19 (dated by TCRdb to about 2020). Regarding the complete study: Samples from collaborators originated in the United States, Italy and Spain and spanned both the acute and convalescent phases of COVID-19. The prospective study material was composed of cDNA or gDNA derived from T cells, B-cell-depleted T cells, or PBMCs. Subjects who had been exposed to COVID-19, were actively infected with it, or had recovered from it provided the deeply sampled blood TCRbeta repertoires that made up the dataset. A freely available public database, intended as a resource for researchers studying the immune response to SARS-CoV-2, is where the repertoires were released. Samples came from the ongoing ImmuneRACE study (first 160 participants) plus 1,254 subjects from 6 global collaborators. The sample metadata nearly always contained a de-identified subject ID, COVID-19 status, age in years and sex. Where available, HLA class I and class II types were obtained from metadata supplied by the sample provider rather than from assay-based typing.

Collaborating institutions collected whole blood in K2EDTA tubes following their own protocols. For TCRbeta analysis, collaborators shipped samples as frozen whole blood, isolated PBMCs, or DNA extracted from either of those sample types. TCRbeta CDR3 regions were amplified from genomic DNA using the immunoSEQ Assay, a bias-controlled multiplex PCR. On the authors' methods: Nucleated cell counts per sample were estimated from amplification of reference gene primers within the assay. Sequence reads were collapsed and filtered to measure the absolute abundance of every unique TCRbeta CDR3 rearrangement. Productive Simpson clonality was computed per sample as the square root of Simpson's diversity index over productive rearrangements. Held by TCRdb, this immuneACCESS table contains in-frame sequences only and omits some clones. Under half of the omission traces to an unresolved V gene where checked; the cause of the rest is unknown. That table supplies the V and J calls and clone size; D and trimming were determined from the DNA. The sample yields 130,000 or so clones; roughly 88% were counted once. The top ten clonotypes cover 10% of the sample.

The CDR3 sequence holds 15 residues, the cysteine and phenylalanine included. The sequence is cut down to CDR3 DNA, 45 bases in frame from base 1. From a lookup of the germline V gene, CDR1 and CDR2 are SNHLY and FYNNEI. Trimming at the junction amounts to 5 bases on V and 6 bases on J, and the germline ends lie 14 bases apart. Here is what the overall study found, with its caveats: The quantity of clinical and demographic metadata differed by source and by participant and was supplied without curation.

This clone was seen only once. This clone's antigen is unknown. Base qualities are not provided; no much larger clone lies one nucleotide away. Sequencing was done on a sample of peripheral blood. The sequence links TRBV2 to TRBJ1-6; the D gene lacks a confident call. The sequence came from a man between 45 and 60 years old with acute or convalescent COVID-19. The CDR3 region reads CASSLAPESNSPLHF. The DNA sequence is TGTGCCAGCAGTCTTGCCCCGGAGAGTAATTCACCCCTCCACTTT.